The T cell receptor beta chain described here comes from a study of neoadjuvant nivolumab and ipilimumab in lung cancer. The repertoire was sequenced with immunoSEQ multiplex PCR; TCRdb's copy has only in-frame clones and lacks some. The data hold roughly 6,200 clones, with 65% observed a single time. This CDR3 has 16 residues. Germline V gene sequence: CDR1 SQVTM, CDR2 ANQGSEA. Trimming removed 4 bases from V and 6 bases from J; junction bases left unmatched: 16. The sequences come from tumor tissue, collected after neoadjuvant nivolumab, alone or with ipilimumab, at or shortly before surgery. This rearrangement joins TRBV29-1 to TRBJ2-7; 9 bases line up with TRBD1. This receptor was taken from an adult with non-small cell lung cancer. The CDR3 sequence is CSVVVGGQGGRGEQYF. The CDR3, as DNA: TGCAGCGTTGTCGTCGGGGGACAGGGTGGCCGTGGCGAGCAGTACTTC.